This T cell receptor (beta chain) was obtained from a study of early T cells in non-severe SARS-CoV-2 infection listed by TCRdb under 2021. The study in broad terms: Because TCR sequencing relied on bulk RNA taken from unsorted whole blood, pairing of alpha and beta chains was not possible.

Library construction relied on 5' RACE. TCRdb records NextSeq 500 as the sequencer. To correct for sequencing error and PCR bias, the TCR library protocol tagged individual cDNA molecules with unique molecular identifiers. Both TCR alpha and beta chains were sequenced, and tight co-correlation was observed between alpha and beta sequence abundances in each sample. Under the source paper's analysis protocol: Decombinator V4 was used to perform V gene, J gene and CDR3 annotation of TCR sequences. Expanded TCRs were defined as changing significantly between any two time points under a Poisson model with p below 0.0001. TCR abundances were normalised to the total number of TCRs sequenced in each sample and reported as counts per million. MAIT TCRs were defined by TRAV1-2 paired with TRAJ12, TRAJ20 or TRAJ33, and iNKT TCRs by TRAV10 paired with TRAJ18. VDJdb, accessed 1 November 2021, was searched for CMV, EBV and SARS-CoV-2 annotated TCRs, with TCRs annotated for multiple antigens excluded. Using fastp trimming at Q25 and MiXCR clonotype assembly, TCRdb reanalyzed the public sequencing data and kept in-frame beta chains. A single entry per CDR3 protein holds the most common genes and DNA from its merged rows. V and J calls and clone size were set by TCRdb, not the authors. In all, the sample holds tens of thousands of distinct CDR3 sequences, and around 8% of those were seen once. In total, the top ten clones hold over 10% of the sample.

The study was a case-control design nested within a healthcare worker cohort in London, UK, with weekly nasopharyngeal swab PCR tests and blood sampling. Healthcare workers were recruited between 23 and 31 March 2020, during the week of the UK lockdown, and were followed weekly for up to roughly 15 weeks. The CDR3, from cysteine to phenylalanine, totals 16 residues. The sequence is cut down to CDR3 DNA, 48 bases in frame from base 1. V is cut back by 5 bases and J by 0 bases, with 9 bases in the junction unmatched. Taken from the germline V gene, the CDR1 and CDR2 loops are MNHEY and SVGEGT. In the case of this clonotype: This clone's antigen is unknown. No per-base quality is available; no much larger clone lies one base away.

Overall study outcomes, separate from this receptor: Matching against VDJdb was skewed toward anti-spike CD8 responses, likely underestimated virus-specific expansions, and missed private and CD4 specificities.

This receptor was identified in an adult who was a healthcare worker with PCR-confirmed SARS-CoV-2 infection or an uninfected control (not recorded which). The sequencing used whole blood, collected at baseline. The chain joins TRBV6-2 or TRBV6-3 to TRBJ2-7, and TRBD2 matches 8 of the central bases. The DNA reads TGTGCCAGCAGTCCAAGGCGGGGGGACGGCTCCTACGAGCAGTACTTC. Its protein is CASSPRRGDGSYEQYF.